Sequencing of this T cell receptor beta chain was carried out in a study of T cell changes during pregnancy in multiple sclerosis. TCRdb keeps only in-frame clones here, not all; method: immunoSEQ multiplex PCR. The repertoire consists of around 100,000 clones, with about nine tenths occurring once and the leading ten covering less than 4%. The germline V gene encodes CDR1 LNHDA and CDR2 SQIVND (reference sequence). Trimming cost V 9 bases and J 2 bases, with 17 bases left between them. CDR3 length: 15 amino acids. This clone was counted a few times. The TCR comes from a female donor with multiple sclerosis, enrolled in a pregnancy study. The source was peripheral blood, collected after pregnancy. The chain combines TRBV19 with TRBJ2-1, with D perhaps TRBD2 (6 bases). The CDR3 DNA reads TGTGCCAGCAGGCCCACGGGGGTCCCCTACAATGAGCAGTTCTTC. Translated, it gives CASRPTGVPYNEQFF. Full variable domain (remainder filled in from reference TRBV19 and TRBJ2-1): DGGITQSPKYLFRKEGQNVTLSCEQNLNHDAMYWYRQDPGQGLRLIYYSQIVNDFQKGDIAEGYSVSREKKESFPLTVTSAQKNPTAFYLCASRPTGVPYNEQFFGPGTRLTVL.